The clone carrying this TCR beta chain has just one count. The CDR3 has 15 residues. V was shortened by 4 bases and J by 4 bases, with 14 bases between the two germline ends. Germline CDR1 is KGHDR and CDR2 is SFDVKD. These data are taken from a study of blood T cell repertoires in COVID-19. Study-level background: Acute and convalescent COVID-19 samples came from the United States, Italy and Spain. PBMCs, B-cell-depleted T cells, or T cells were the source of the cDNA or gDNA that made up the material.

Here immunoSEQ multiplex PCR was the method, and the copy in TCRdb shows in-frame clones only, minus some. The sample has approximately 72,000 clones, nearly 90% seen once. The rearrangement joins TRBV24-1 to TRBJ2-3; D perhaps matches TRBD1 (6 bases). This sequence was found in a man aged 45 to 65 with acute or convalescent COVID-19. Material for sequencing was peripheral blood. CDR3 sequence reads: CATSDSTGFSDTQYF. CDR3 nucleotide sequence: TGTGCCACCAGTGACTCCACAGGGTTTTCAGATACGCAGTATTTT.